The sequence of this T cell receptor (beta chain) was determined in a study of regulatory T cells in long-lasting Graves disease. This clonotype was picked up a small number of times. Noted time point: newly diagnosed GD, antithyroid drugs for less than 3 months. PBMCs provided the RNA from which the TCR library was made. Building of the TCR beta libraries involved iRepertoire HTBI primers and Arm-PCR of CDR3 regions. TCRdb processed the multiplex PCR reads anew with MiXCR; each CDR3 protein has one entry. The top ten hold over 15% of the sample, which has roughly 500,000 distinct CDR3 sequences, 14% seen once. J lost 7 bases, V lost 3 bases, and 9 bases had no gene match. CDR3 length equals 16 residues. Germline V gene data show CDR1 as KGHSH and CDR2 as LQKENI. In addition, the sample was reused for a study of T cells in Graves' hyperthyroidism and ophthalmopathy. That source reports: Patients with ophthalmopathy were separated from those with stable hyperthyroidism by a 13 V-J model.

The sequence derives from a woman in her 50s with Graves disease. The J gene is TRBJ1-6, the V gene TRBV18, with 7 bases aligning to TRBD1. This specimen was peripheral blood mononuclear cells (PBMCs), taken at new diagnosis, from a patient treated with antithyroid drugs. CDR3 in amino acids: CASSPTRDSRNSPLHF. As DNA, the CDR3 is TGTGCCAGCTCACCTACCCGGGACAGCAGGAATTCACCCCTCCACTTT.